One sample yielded the 23 T cell receptor beta chains listed below, sequenced in a study of blood T cell repertoires in COVID-19. TCRdb's table, derived via immunoSEQ multiplex PCR, lists solely in-frame clones and lacks some. The sample includes some 200,000 clones, about 78% seen only once; the top ten take about 9%. The sequenced sample consisted of peripheral blood. These receptors all stem from a woman in her forties or fifties with active or convalescent COVID-19.

The chain carries TRBV7-3 and TRBJ2-7, with 10 positions matching TRBD1. CDR1 is SGHTA and CDR2 is FQGTGA in the germline V gene. J gave up 4 bases and V 4 bases, and 4 bases lay outside the gene matches. The CDR3 runs to 14 residues. CDR3 sequence: CASSYRDRGYEQYF. The CDR3 DNA reads TGTGCCAGCAGCTACCGGGACAGGGGTTACGAGCAGTACTTC.

The V call is TRBV5-8, the J call TRBJ1-3; 7 positions agree with TRBD1. V lost 4 bases, J lost 6 bases, and 4 bases stayed unmatched. The CDR3 loop spans 13 amino acids. CDR1 is SGHTS and CDR2 is YDEGEE in the germline V gene. In nucleotides, the CDR3 is TGTGCCAGCAGCCCGAGGGGGCTAAACACCATATATTTT. Its translation: CASSPRGLNTIYF.

The V call is TRBV29-1, the J call TRBJ2-4; 9 bases map to TRBD1. Germline CDR1 and CDR2: SQVTM and ANQGSEA. There are 17 residues in the CDR3. The trim removed 4 bases at V and 0 bases at J, leaving 10 bases unmatched. The CDR3 protein is CSVGDREGKLAKNIQYF. The CDR3 DNA is TGCAGCGTTGGGGACAGGGAAGGTAAACTAGCCAAAAACATTCAGTACTTC.

The chain combines TRBV5-6 with TRBJ2-1; 7 nucleotides align to TRBD1. The CDR3 length is 14 residues. V trimming: 2 bases; J trimming: 9 bases; junction bases outside the gene matches: 8. CDR1 SGHDT and CDR2 YYEEEE come from the germline V gene. The CDR3 DNA reads as TGTGCCAGCAGCTTTGACAGGGCCTCGGGTGAGCAGTTCTTC. It translates to CASSFDRASGEQFF.

The chain employs TRBV7-2 and TRBJ1-1; no firm D call. The V end lost 0 bases, the J end lost 10 bases, and 21 bases lay between the germline ends. Per germline, CDR1 SGHTA and CDR2 FQGNSA. The CDR3 totals 16 residues. CDR3 sequence: CASSLALQSVAGGAFF. Written as DNA, the CDR3 is TGTGCCAGCAGCTTAGCTCTACAGTCGGTTGCGGGAGGAGCTTTCTTT.

The DNA of the CDR3 is TGTGCCAGCAGCCCCTTGACTAGCGGGGGCCCCTACAATGAGCAGTTCTTC. Translation: CASSPLTSGGPYNEQFF. The rearrangement links TRBV3-1 (or the pseudogene TRBV3-2) to TRBJ2-1, with 12 bases matching TRBD2. The V segment lost 4 bases and the J segment 2 bases; nucleotides outside the gene matches: 6. The length of the CDR3 is 17 residues. CDR1 and CDR2 (germline): LGHDT, YNNKEL (reference sequence).

This chain joins TRBV19 and TRBJ1-2; 10 bases are shared with TRBD1. Germline V gives CDR1 LNHDA, CDR2 SQIVND (reference sequence). Trimming removed 9 bases from V and 6 bases from J; junction bases left unmatched: 7. The CDR3 is made up of 13 amino acids. The CDR3 loop is CASPKGQGNGYTF. The CDR3 nucleotides are TGTGCCAGCCCAAAGGGACAGGGGAATGGCTACACCTTC.

This clone was picked up many times. The chain uses TRBV3-1 (or the pseudogene TRBV3-2) and TRBJ1-1; 7 bases are shared with TRBD1. This CDR3 is 14 amino acids long. CDR1 and CDR2 from the germline V gene are LGHDT and YNNKEL (reference sequence). V was clipped by 5 bases and J by 5 bases; unmatched bases: 8. Here the CDR3 reads CASSYTGARTEAFF. In DNA, the CDR3 is TGTGCCAGCAGCTACACAGGGGCTAGAACTGAAGCTTTCTTT.

The chain is built from TRBV7-3 and TRBJ2-2; D is perhaps TRBD1 (6 bases). This CDR3 has 19 amino acids. Trimming removed 3 bases from V and 1 base from J, with 21 bases in between. Germline assignment: CDR1 SGHTA and CDR2 FQGTGA. CDR3 protein: CASSLFPLSLTGNTGELFF. In nucleotides, the CDR3 is TGTGCCAGCAGCTTGTTTCCACTGTCCTTGACAGGGAACACCGGGGAGCTGTTTTTT. Filled out from reference TRBV7-3 and TRBJ2-2, the complete variable domain reads GAGVSQTPSNKVTEKGKYVELRCDPISGHTALYWYRQSLGQGPEFLIYFQGTGAADDSGLPNDRFFAVRPEGSVSTLKIQRTERGDSAVYLCASSLFPLSLTGNTGELFFGEGSRLTVL.

The table lists this clone with a few counts. This chain joins TRBV19 and TRBJ2-2; 8 bases agree with TRBD2. Per the germline V gene, CDR1 is LNHDA and CDR2 is SQIVND (reference sequence). The V and J ends lost 7 bases and 1 base, in that order; junction bases with no gene match: 8. The CDR3 spans 16 residues. As DNA, the CDR3 is TGTGCCAGTAAGGTAGCGGGGTTGATGAACACCGGGGAGCTGTTTTTT. Protein: CASKVAGLMNTGELFF.

V is TRBV19 and J is TRBJ2-1, with 11 bases fitting TRBD2. Trimming took 4 bases from V and 6 from J; bases not matched to a gene: 11. Germline CDR1 and CDR2: LNHDA and SQIVND (reference sequence). This CDR3 spans 17 amino acids. The CDR3 nucleotides read TGTGCCAGTAGTACCCCTCTTAGAACTAGCGGGAGCAATGAGCAGTTCTTC. Its translation: CASSTPLRTSGSNEQFF.

This clone was recorded once. The CDR3 sequence: CASSLAQGFYEQYF. The CDR3 nucleotides read TGTGCCAGCAGCTTAGCGCAGGGTTTCTACGAGCAGTACTTC. This chain joins TRBV7-8 and TRBJ2-7; maybe TRBD1 (5 bases). V was cut by 0 bases and J by 3 bases, with 9 bases left in between. The CDR3 sequence is 14 residues long. The V gene's germline CDR1 is SGHVS and CDR2 FQNEAQ.

In this sample, this clone turned up once. CDR3 DNA: TGTGCCAGCAGCTCCAGGGGGAATCCCGGGGAGCTGTTTTTT. Encoded protein: CASSSRGNPGELFF. This chain links TRBV7-2 with TRBJ2-2, with 7 bases matching TRBD1. The CDR3 has 14 residues. V lost 4 bases, J lost 6 bases, and 5 bases stayed unmatched. Germline V lookup: CDR1 SGHTA, CDR2 FQGNSA.

The rearrangement uses TRBV29-1 and TRBJ1-1, with 9 bases lining up with TRBD1. V lost 6 bases, J lost 0 bases, and 5 bases stayed unmatched. From germline, CDR1 is SQVTM and CDR2 ANQGSEA. The CDR3 is made up of 14 amino acids. The CDR3 nucleotides read TGCAGCGTGGGGACAGGGACGCTGAACACTGAAGCTTTCTTT. This translates into CSVGTGTLNTEAFF. Looking up the rest from reference TRBV29-1 and TRBJ1-1 gives the full variable domain: SAVISQKPSRDICQRGTSLTIQCQVDSQVTMMFWYRQQPGQSLTLIATANQGSEATYESGFVIDKFPISRPNLTFSTLTVSNMSPEDSSIYLCSVGTGTLNTEAFFGQGTRLTVV.

This clone was observed a few times. V is TRBV18 and J is TRBJ2-5; weak D call: TRBD1 (6 bases). This CDR3 contains 17 residues. Germline values: CDR1 KGHSH, CDR2 LQKENI. V was pared by 4 bases and J by 1 base, with 19 bases between. In nucleotides, the CDR3 is TGTGCCAGCTCACGCCGCGACAGGTTTATGGCCCAAGAGACCCAGTACTTC. The encoded protein is CASSRRDRFMAQETQYF.

Many counts were recorded for this clone. The V and J genes are TRBV6-5 and TRBJ2-5; TRBD2 might be the D (5 bases). The length of the CDR3 is 16 residues. Germline CDR1 and CDR2: MNHEY and SVGAGI. V lost 0 bases, J lost 2 bases, and 13 bases lay in between. Here the CDR3 DNA reads TGTGCCAGCAGTTACTCGCATGGGAGAGTGCAAGAGACCCAGTACTTC. Translating it yields CASSYSHGRVQETQYF.

The chain joins TRBV10-3 to TRBJ2-2; TRBD1 matches 9 bases. Germline trimming cut 6 bases from V and 3 bases from J; bases unmatched to any gene: 2. Germline CDR1 reads ENHRY; CDR2 reads SYGVKD. This CDR3 contains 14 residues. The CDR3 sequence is CAIRGQGHTGELFF. CDR3 bases: TGTGCCATCAGGGGACAGGGTCACACCGGGGAGCTGTTTTTT.

This chain uses TRBV2 with TRBJ1-4; 9 positions agree with TRBD1. Germline loops: CDR1 SNHLY, CDR2 FYNNEI. The V gene end was trimmed by 7 bases and the J gene end by 0 bases; junction bases not matched to a gene: 3. The CDR3 has 15 residues. The CDR3 DNA reads as TGTGCCAGCACGAGGGACAGGGCAACTAATGAAAAACTGTTTTTT. It yields the protein CASTRDRATNEKLFF. The complete variable domain, with remaining parts taken from reference TRBV2 and TRBJ1-4, reads EPEVTQTPSHQVTQMGQEVILRCVPISNHLYFYWYRQILGQKVEFLVSFYNNEISEKSEIFDDQFSVERPDGSNFTLKIRSTKLEDSAMYFCASTRDRATNEKLFFGSGTQLSVL.

This clone was recorded many times. This rearrangement joins TRBV3-1 (or the pseudogene TRBV3-2) to TRBJ1-5, with TRBD1 matching 9 bases. The CDR3 covers 13 residues. Germline V CDR1 and CDR2: LGHDT, YNNKEL (reference sequence). V shed 4 bases and J 5 bases; nucleotides not matched to a gene: 0. CDR3 nucleotide sequence: TGTGCCAGCAGCCGGGACAGGGATCAGCCCCAGCATTTT. This encodes CASSRDRDQPQHF.

Of note for this clone: Within the sample, other DNA sequences also encode this same CDR3. V gene TRBV7-2 combines with J gene TRBJ2-3; 10 positions agree with TRBD1. The CDR3 totals 15 residues. Germline CDR1 reads SGHTA; CDR2 reads FQGNSA. The V segment lost 4 bases and the J segment 3 bases; nucleotides outside the gene matches: 4. The CDR3: CASSSDRGFTDTQYF. In nucleotides, the CDR3 is TGTGCCAGCAGCTCGGACAGGGGGTTTACAGATACGCAGTATTTT.

The gene calls are TRBV19 and TRBJ1-1; no clear D. Germline V lookup: CDR1 LNHDA, CDR2 SQIVND (reference sequence). Trimming left V 5 bases short and J 2 bases short, with 9 bases between. This CDR3 comprises 13 residues. The CDR3 loop is CASSRTSNTEAFF. CDR3 DNA: TGTGCCAGTAGTCGCACGAGCAACACTGAAGCTTTCTTT.

This sequence joins TRBV18 and TRBJ2-1, with D hard to call. The germline CDR1 and CDR2 sequences are KGHSH and LQKENI. The CDR3 contains 14 residues. Between the trimmed V and J ends, which lost 3 bases and 6 bases, there was a span of 12 bases. This chain's CDR3 is CASSPGQNSNEQFF. The CDR3 coding sequence is TGTGCCAGCTCACCTGGGCAGAATTCCAATGAGCAGTTCTTC.

This clone was recorded only once. This chain links TRBV28 with TRBJ2-5; D uncertain. The germline V and J ends were trimmed by 6 bases and 5 bases, with 13 bases remaining between them. This CDR3 has 13 amino acids. CDR1 MDHEN and CDR2 SYDVKM come from the germline V gene. CDR3 in amino acids: CASSSPAGETQYF. The CDR3 nucleotides are TGTGCCAGCAGCTCCCCCGCCGGGGAGACCCAGTACTTC.